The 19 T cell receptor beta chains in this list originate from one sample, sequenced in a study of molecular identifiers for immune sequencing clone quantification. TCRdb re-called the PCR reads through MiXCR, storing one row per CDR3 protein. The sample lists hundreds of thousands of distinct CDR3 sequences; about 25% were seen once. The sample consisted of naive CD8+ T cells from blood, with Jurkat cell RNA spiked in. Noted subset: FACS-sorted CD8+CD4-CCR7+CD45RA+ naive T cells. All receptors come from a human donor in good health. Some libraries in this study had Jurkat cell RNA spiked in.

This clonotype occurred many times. The CDR3 coding sequence is TGTGCCAGCAGTCCTTTAGCGGGACCCCGAAATGAGCAGTTCTTC. Translated, it gives CASSPLAGPRNEQFF. The genes are TRBV28 and TRBJ2-1, with 8 bases fitting TRBD2. Unmatched junction bases numbered 10, after V lost 5 bases and J lost 7 bases. CDR1 is MDHEN, CDR2 SYDVKM, per germline. This CDR3 region has 15 residues.

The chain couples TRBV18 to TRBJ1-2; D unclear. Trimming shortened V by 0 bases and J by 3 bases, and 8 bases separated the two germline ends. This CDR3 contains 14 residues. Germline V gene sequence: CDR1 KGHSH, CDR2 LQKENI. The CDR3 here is CASSPPDRYYGYTF. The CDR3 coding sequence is TGTGCCAGCTCACCACCAGACCGGTACTATGGCTACACCTTC.

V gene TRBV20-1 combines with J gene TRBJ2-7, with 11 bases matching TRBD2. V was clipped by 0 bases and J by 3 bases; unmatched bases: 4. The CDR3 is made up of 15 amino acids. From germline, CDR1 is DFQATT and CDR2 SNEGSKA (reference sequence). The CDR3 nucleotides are TGCAGTGCTAGAGATGGACTAGCGGGCCTCTACGAGCAGTACTTC. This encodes CSARDGLAGLYEQYF.

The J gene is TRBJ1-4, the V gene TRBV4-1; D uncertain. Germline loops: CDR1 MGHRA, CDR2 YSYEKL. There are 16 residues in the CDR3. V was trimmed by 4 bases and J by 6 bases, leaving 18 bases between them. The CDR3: CASSLLGPLDHEKLFF. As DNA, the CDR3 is TGCGCCAGCAGCCTCCTAGGACCTCTGGATCATGAAAAACTGTTTTTT.

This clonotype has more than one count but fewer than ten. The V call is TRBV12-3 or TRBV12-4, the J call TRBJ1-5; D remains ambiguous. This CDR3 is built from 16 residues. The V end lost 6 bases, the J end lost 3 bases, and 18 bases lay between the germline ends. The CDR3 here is CASSLDGRVYNQPQHF. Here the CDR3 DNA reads TGTGCCAGCAGCCTCGACGGGAGGGTTTACAATCAGCCCCAGCATTTT.

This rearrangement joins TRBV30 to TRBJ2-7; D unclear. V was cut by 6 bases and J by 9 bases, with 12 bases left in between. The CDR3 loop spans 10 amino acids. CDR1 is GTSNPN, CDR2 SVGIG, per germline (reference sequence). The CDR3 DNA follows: TGTGCCTGCCGGAAGGACGTGCAGTACTTC. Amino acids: CACRKDVQYF.

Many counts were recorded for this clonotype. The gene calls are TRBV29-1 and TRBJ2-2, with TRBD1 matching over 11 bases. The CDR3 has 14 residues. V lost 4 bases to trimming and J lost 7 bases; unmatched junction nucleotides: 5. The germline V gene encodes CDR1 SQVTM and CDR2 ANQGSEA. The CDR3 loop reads CSVGTGGADGELFF. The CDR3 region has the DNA TGCAGCGTTGGGACAGGGGGCGCGGACGGGGAGCTGTTTTTT.

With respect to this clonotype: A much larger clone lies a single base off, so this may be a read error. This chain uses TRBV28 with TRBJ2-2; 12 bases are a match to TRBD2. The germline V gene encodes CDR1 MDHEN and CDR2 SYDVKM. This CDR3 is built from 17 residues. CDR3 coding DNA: TGTGCCAGCAGTACTCTACTAGCGGGAGGCAACACCAGGGAGCTGTTTTTT. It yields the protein CASSTLLAGGNTRELFF.

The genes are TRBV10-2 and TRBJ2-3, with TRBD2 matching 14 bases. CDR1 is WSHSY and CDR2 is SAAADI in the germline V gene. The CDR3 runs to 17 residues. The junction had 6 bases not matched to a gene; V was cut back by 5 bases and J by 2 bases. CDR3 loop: CASSPWTSGGYTDTQYF. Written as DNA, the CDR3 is TGCGCCAGCAGTCCCTGGACTAGCGGGGGGTACACAGATACGCAGTATTTT.

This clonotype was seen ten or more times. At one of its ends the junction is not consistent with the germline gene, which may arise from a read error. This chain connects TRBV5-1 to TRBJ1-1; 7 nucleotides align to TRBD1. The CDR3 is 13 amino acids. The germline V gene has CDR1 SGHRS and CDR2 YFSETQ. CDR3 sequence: CASSLGTATEAFF. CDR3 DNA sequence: TGTGCCAGCAGCCTAGGGACAGCCACTGAAGCTTTCTTT.

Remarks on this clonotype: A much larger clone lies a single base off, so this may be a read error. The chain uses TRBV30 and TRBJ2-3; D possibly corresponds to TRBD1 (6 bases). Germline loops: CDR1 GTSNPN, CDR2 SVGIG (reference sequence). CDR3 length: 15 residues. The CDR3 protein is CAWSVIQGPTGTQYF. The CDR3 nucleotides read TGTGCCTGGAGTGTTATACAGGGACCCACAGGTACGCAGTATTTT.

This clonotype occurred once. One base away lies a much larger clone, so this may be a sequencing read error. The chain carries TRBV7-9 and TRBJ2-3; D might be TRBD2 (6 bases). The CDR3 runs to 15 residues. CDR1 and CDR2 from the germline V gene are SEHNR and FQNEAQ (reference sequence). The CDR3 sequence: CAGSLLAEFTDTQYF. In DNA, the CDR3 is TGTGCCGGCAGCTTATTAGCGGAGTTCACAGATACGCAGTATTTT.

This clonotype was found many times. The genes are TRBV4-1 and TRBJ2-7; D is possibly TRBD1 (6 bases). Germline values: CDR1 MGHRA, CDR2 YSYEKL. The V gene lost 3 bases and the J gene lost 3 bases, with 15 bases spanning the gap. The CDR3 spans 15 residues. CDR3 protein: CASSHGPDSNYEQYF. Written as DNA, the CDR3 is TGCGCCAGCAGCCATGGCCCGGACAGCAACTACGAGCAGTACTTC.

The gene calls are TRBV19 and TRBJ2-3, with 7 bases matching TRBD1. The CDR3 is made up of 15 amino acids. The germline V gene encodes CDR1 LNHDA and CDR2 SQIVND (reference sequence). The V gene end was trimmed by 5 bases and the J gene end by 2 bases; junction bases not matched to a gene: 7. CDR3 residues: CASSFLTGPTDTQYF. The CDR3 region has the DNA TGTGCCAGTAGTTTCTTGACAGGGCCCACAGATACGCAGTATTTT.

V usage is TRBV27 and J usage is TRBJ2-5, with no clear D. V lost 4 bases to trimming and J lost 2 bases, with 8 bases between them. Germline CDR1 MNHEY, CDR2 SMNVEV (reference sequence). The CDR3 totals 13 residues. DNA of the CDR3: TGTGCCAGCAGTTCCCAATCTCAAGAGACCCAGTACTTC. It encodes CASSSQSQETQYF.

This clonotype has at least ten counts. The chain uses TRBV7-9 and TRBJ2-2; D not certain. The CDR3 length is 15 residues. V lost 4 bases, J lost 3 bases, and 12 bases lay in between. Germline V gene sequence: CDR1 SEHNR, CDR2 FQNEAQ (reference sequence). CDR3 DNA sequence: TGTGCCAGCAGCTACGGGTCAGCCTACACCGGGGAGCTGTTTTTT. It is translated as CASSYGSAYTGELFF.

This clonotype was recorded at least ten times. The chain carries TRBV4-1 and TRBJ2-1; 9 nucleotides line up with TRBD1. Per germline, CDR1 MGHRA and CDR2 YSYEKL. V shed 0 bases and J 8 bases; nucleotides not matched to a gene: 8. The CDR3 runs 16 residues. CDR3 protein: CASSQDLTRTGDEQFF. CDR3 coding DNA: TGCGCCAGCAGCCAAGATCTCACCAGGACAGGGGATGAGCAGTTCTTC.

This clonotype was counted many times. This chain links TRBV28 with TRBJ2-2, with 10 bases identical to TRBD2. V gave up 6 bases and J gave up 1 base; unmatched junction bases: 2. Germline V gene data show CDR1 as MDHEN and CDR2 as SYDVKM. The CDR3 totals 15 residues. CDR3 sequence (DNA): TGTGCCAGCAGACGGACTAGCGGGAACACCGGGGAGCTGTTTTTT. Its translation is CASRRTSGNTGELFF.

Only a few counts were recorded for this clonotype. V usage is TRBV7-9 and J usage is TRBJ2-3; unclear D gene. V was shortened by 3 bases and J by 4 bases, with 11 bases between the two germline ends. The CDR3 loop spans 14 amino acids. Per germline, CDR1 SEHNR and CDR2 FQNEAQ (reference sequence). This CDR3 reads CASSLLLASDTQYF. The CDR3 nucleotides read TGTGCCAGCAGCTTGCTCTTAGCCTCAGATACGCAGTATTTT.